In its sample, the clone carrying this TCR beta chain was seen once. The antigen remains undetermined. Libraries were prepared by immunoSEQ multiplex PCR; TCRdb keeps only in-frame clonotypes and omits some of them. The repertoire has some 1 million clones, around 76% of them found once; the top ten carry 1.4% to 1.5%. The sample comes from a study of shared clonotypes between healthy human individuals. Findings and caveats of the study: How much donors shared clonotypes was expected to be affected by sequencing depth. Tissues were not sampled, only blood, and their repertoires likely differ. The generation probabilities recorded for non-shared clonotypes fell below those of clonotypes shared by all four donors.

All donors were Caucasian adults living in Nashville, Tennessee. CDR3 length: 15 amino acids. V lost 5 bases and J lost 0; bases outside the gene matches: 3. CDR1 and CDR2 from the germline V gene are SGHNT and YENEEA. The sample comprised memory CD4+ T cells sorted from blood. The subset denotes: CD45RA-negative fraction. This TCR derives from a man between 18 and 35 years old in good health. V and J are TRBV11-3 and TRBJ2-7; 11 bases line up with TRBD2. CDR3 sequence (DNA): TGTGCCAGCAGCCCTACTAGCGGGAGCTCCTACGAGCAGTACTTC. Its translation is CASSPTSGSSYEQYF.